Sequencing of this T cell receptor (beta chain) was carried out in a study of technical replicates of blood from a handful of donors. This clone was seen a few times. CDR1 and CDR2 from the germline V gene are SGHTA and FQGTGA. The CDR3 loop spans 14 amino acids. With V trimmed by 5 bases and J by 5 bases, 3 bases remained unmatched. The method was immunoSEQ multiplex PCR; TCRdb's version includes in-frame clones alone and lacks a portion of them. The sample records around 65,000 clones, over 70% being singletons. This chain uses TRBV7-3 with TRBJ2-5, with TRBD2 matching 12 bases. The receptor was isolated from a human donor in good health. Some clones in this sample may be carry-over from other donors' samples. The material sequenced was PBMCs. The CDR3 loop is CASSPTSGGETQYF. CDR3 coding DNA: TGTGCCAGCAGCCCGACTAGCGGGGGTGAGACCCAGTACTTC.